This is a list of T cell receptor beta chains from one sample in a study of blood T cells in healthy people across ages. TCRdb re-called the 5' RACE reads through MiXCR, storing one row per CDR3 protein. Altogether about 1.4 million distinct CDR3 sequences are present, 45% to 70% being singletons, with the ten largest covering more than 6%. The specimen sequenced was blood. Receptor source: a man aged 18-30 years in good health. Each CDR3 is given with its conserved first and last residue. The D gene is left open where the match is weak. Part of the rows lack a size; the others show once, few, many or a class for expanded clones.

once	TRBV7-9	-	TRBJ2-7	TGTGCCAGCAGCTTTAATCCCTACGAGCAGTACTTC	CASSFNPYEQYF
many	TRBV12-3/TRBV12-4	-	TRBJ2-7	TGTGCCAGCAGCTTGCGGCTGGCCTACGAGCAGTACTTC	CASSLRLAYEQYF
-	TRBV7-2	TRBD1	TRBJ2-7	TGTGCCAGCAGCTTAACAGGACAGGCCGACAATGAGCAGTACTTC	CASSLTGQADNEQYF
few	TRBV6-5	-	TRBJ2-1	TGTGCCAGCAGTTACTCTGAGGAGCAGTTCTTC	CASSYSEEQFF
-	TRBV7-2	-	TRBJ2-3	TGTGCCAGCAGCTCCCGCGGGGCTGCTAGCACAGATACGCAGTATTTT	CASSSRGAASTDTQYF
few	TRBV20-1	-	TRBJ2-1	TGCAGTGCTAGAGGTTCGGGCCCCTCCTACAATGAGCAGTTCTTC	CSARGSGPSYNEQFF
-	TRBV6-6	-	TRBJ2-3	TGTGCCAGCAACCACGGCAACCGTGGTGCAGATACGCAGTATTTT	CASNHGNRGADTQYF
-	TRBV6-5	TRBD1	TRBJ2-4	TGTGCCAGCAGTTCCGACGGGACAGGGAAAAACATTCAGTACTTC	CASSSDGTGKNIQYF
-	TRBV7-9	-	TRBJ1-6	TGTGCCAGCACCTTCCTCCAAGGAGTGAATTCACCCCTCCACTTT	CASTFLQGVNSPLHF
-	TRBV4-1	-	TRBJ2-3	TGCGCCAGCAGCCCTCTGGGGTATACGCAGTATTTT	CASSPLGYTQYF
-	TRBV15	TRBD1	TRBJ1-2	TGTGCCACCAGCAGAGCGGGACAGATATATGGCTACACCTTC	CATSRAGQIYGYTF
-	TRBV30	TRBD2	TRBJ2-1	TGTGCCTGGAGGCTAGCGGGAGGCACCAATGAGCAGTTCTTC	CAWRLAGGTNEQFF
-	TRBV20-1	-	TRBJ2-7	TGCAGTGCTAGAGACCTGGAAATATACGAGCAGTACTTC	CSARDLEIYEQYF
-	TRBV28	-	TRBJ1-4	TGTGCCAGCAGTTTACTTGCCAGTAGCGAAAAACTGTTTTTT	CASSLLASSEKLFF
-	TRBV4-1	TRBD2	TRBJ2-5	TGCGCCAGCAGCAAAGTAAGCGGGAGCCTTCAAGAGACCCAGTACTTC	CASSKVSGSLQETQYF
-	TRBV19	-	TRBJ1-1	TGTGCCAGTAGTGGGGACGGCGAAGGTGAAGCTTTCTTT	CASSGDGEGEAFF
few	TRBV7-9	TRBD2	TRBJ2-4	TGTGCCAGCACCGCCGGACTAGCGCTGGCCAAAAACATTCAGTACTTC	CASTAGLALAKNIQYF
-	TRBV4-3	-	TRBJ1-2	TGCGCCAGCAGCTTAGACGGACATGGGGGCCTCTATGGCTACACCTTC	CASSLDGHGGLYGYTF
once	TRBV7-2	TRBD2	TRBJ2-1	TGTGCCAGCAGCTTATTAGCGGGAGGGTTGCATGGGCAGTTCTTC	CASSLLAGGLHGQFF
-	TRBV7-2	-	TRBJ2-1	TGTGCCAGCAGGCGAATTGATTGGAATGAGCAGTTCTTC	CASRRIDWNEQFF
-	TRBV5-1	-	TRBJ2-3	TGCGCCAGCAGCGAAAGTTCTGTGGGGGCAAATACGCAGTATTTT	CASSESSVGANTQYF
-	TRBV2	TRBD1	TRBJ2-1	TGTGCCAGCAGTGTGGACAGGGGCCAATACAATGAGCAGTTCTTC	CASSVDRGQYNEQFF
few	TRBV12-3/TRBV12-4	-	TRBJ2-3	TGTGCCAGCAGTTTCCGGCAGGCTATAACAGATACGCAGTATTTT	CASSFRQAITDTQYF
few	TRBV6-2/TRBV6-3	-	TRBJ1-5	TGTGCCAGCGGCGGGCGGGTACATCAGCCCCAGCATTTT	CASGGRVHQPQHF
-	TRBV6-5	TRBD1	TRBJ2-5	TGTGCCAGTTCAGGGGGCGAACAGACCCAGTACTTC	CASSGGEQTQYF
-	TRBV4-1	TRBD1	TRBJ2-7	TGCGCCAGCAGCCAAGAGGACAGGGCGTCCTACGAGCAGTACTTC	CASSQEDRASYEQYF
few	TRBV27	-	TRBJ2-3	TGTGCCAGCAGTACGATACAGATAAACACAGATACGCAGTATTTT	CASSTIQINTDTQYF
once	TRBV29-1	TRBD1	TRBJ1-1	TGCAGCACGAGGAAGACAGGGGACACTGAAGCTTTCTTT	CSTRKTGDTEAFF
-	TRBV25-1	-	TRBJ1-1	TGTGCCAGCAGTGAAACGGTTATGAACACTGAAGCTTTCTTT	CASSETVMNTEAFF
-	TRBV15	TRBD1	TRBJ1-1	TGTGCCACCAGCTTCAGGGGGTGGAACACTGAAGCTTTCTTT	CATSFRGWNTEAFF